Listed here are 5 T cell receptor beta chains from one sample, sequenced in a study of response to subunit inactivated influenza vaccine. MiXCR, applied by TCRdb to the RT-PCR reads, yields one record per CDR3 protein. The sample consists of about 830,000 distinct CDR3 sequences, approximately 17% of them appearing once. Sequenced material: PBMCs from blood, taken roughly 5 days after vaccination. These receptors were taken from a man aged 45 to 65 who received an inactivated influenza vaccine.

The rearrangement links TRBV11-2 to TRBJ1-2, with D unclear. Germline CDR1 SGHAT, CDR2 FQNNGV. The CDR3 is made up of 13 amino acids. The germline V and J ends were trimmed by 1 base and 8 bases, with 11 bases remaining between them. As DNA, the CDR3 is TGTGCCAGCAGCTTAGGGACCTCTGCGGGCTACACCTTC. This sequence encodes CASSLGTSAGYTF.

This clonotype has just a few counts. The chain couples TRBV29-1 to TRBJ2-7; 9 positions agree with TRBD1. Unmatched junction bases numbered 1, after V lost 4 bases and J lost 3 bases. The CDR3 extends over 12 amino acids. Germline V gene sequence: CDR1 SQVTM, CDR2 ANQGSEA. The chain's CDR3 is CSVVTGGYEQYF. CDR3 nucleotides: TGCAGCGTTGTGACAGGGGGCTACGAGCAGTACTTC.

The chain's CDR3 is CASSPISTGGTQYF. DNA for the CDR3: TGTGCCAGCAGCCCCATCTCGACAGGGGGGACCCAGTACTTC. The chain carries TRBV3-1 and TRBJ2-5; 9 positions agree with TRBD1. Germline CDR1 LGHDT, CDR2 YNNKEL (reference sequence). Losses at the gene ends were 4 bases for V and 7 bases for J; bases not matched to a gene: 7. CDR3 length equals 14 residues.

The rearrangement links TRBV6-5 to TRBJ2-2; a possible D gene is TRBD1 (6 bases). The CDR3 is 17 residues long. V shed 2 bases and J shed 3 bases, with 16 bases lying between them. Germline V lookup: CDR1 MNHEY, CDR2 SVGAGI. DNA for the CDR3: TGTGCCAGCAGTTACCCGACCGGGACACAGCACACCGGGGAGCTGTTTTTT. It is translated as CASSYPTGTQHTGELFF.

This clonotype showed up just once. V and J are TRBV12-3 or TRBV12-4 and TRBJ2-2; D possibly corresponds to TRBD2 (5 bases). The CDR3 is 15 amino acids. The V and J ends lost 1 base and 3 bases respectively, with 9 bases between them. CDR3 nucleotide sequence: TGTGCCAGCAGTTTAGAGGACTGGTACACCGGGGAGCTGTTTTTT. Protein product: CASSLEDWYTGELFF.